Listed below are T cell receptor beta chains from one sample, sequenced in a study of CD8+ T cells in alopecia areata. Method: immunoSEQ multiplex PCR; TCRdb's copy keeps in-frame clones and lacks some. Of some 200,000 clones in the sample, 55% to 70% are singletons; the top ten hold over 3%. The source was CD4+ T cells sorted from blood, collected at week 4, from a patient treated with tofacitinib. The receptors derive from a human donor with alopecia areata. CDR3s include the opening cysteine and the closing phenylalanine or tryptophan. The order of the fields is J gene, clone size, V gene, D gene, CDR3 DNA, CDR3 protein. A D gene is named only where the DNA matches it firmly. Rows give clone size only sometimes, using once, few, many, or a class for an expanded clone.

TRBJ1-2,.,TRBV2,.,TGTGCCAGCAGGGAGGGGGATTTGGATGGCTACACCTTC,CASREGDLDGYTF
TRBJ2-7,.,TRBV7-6,TRBD1,TGTGCCAGCAGCACGCTCCGGGGACAGGGATCCTACGAGCAGTACTTC,CASSTLRGQGSYEQYF
TRBJ1-5,.,TRBV30,.,TGTGCCTGGAGTGTGGGGCCCAATCAGCCCCAGCATTTT,CAWSVGPNQPQHF
TRBJ1-2,.,TRBV29-1,.,TGCAGCGGTCGCCTGACAGGAAACTATGGCTACACCTTC,CSGRLTGNYGYTF
TRBJ2-1,.,TRBV4-1,TRBD2,TGCGCCAGCAGCCACCTCTCCGGGGGGTACAATGAGCAGTTCTTC,CASSHLSGGYNEQFF
TRBJ2-2,.,TRBV7-2,.,TGTGCCAGCAGCTCGTCATACACCGGGGAGCTGTTTTTT,CASSSSYTGELFF
TRBJ1-6,.,TRBV30,TRBD1,TGTGCCTGGAGTGCGGCACAGGGGCTTTATTCACCCCTCCACTTT,CAWSAAQGLYSPLHF
TRBJ2-6,few,TRBV19,.,TGTGCCAGCGGACAGATCTCTGGGGCCAACGTCCTGACTTTC,CASGQISGANVLTF
TRBJ1-5,.,TRBV30,.,TGTGCCTGCTCGCAGGGAAGGGATCAGCCCCAGCATTTT,CACSQGRDQPQHF
TRBJ1-3,many,TRBV6-5,.,TGTGCCAGCAGTTATTCGGCAGGGTCTGGAAACACCATATATTTT,CASSYSAGSGNTIYF
TRBJ2-7,once,TRBV15,TRBD2,TGTGCCACGTCACGGGGGGACTCCTACGAGCAGTACTTC,CATSRGDSYEQYF
TRBJ2-7,once,TRBV30,TRBD1,TGTGCCTGGAGTGTAAGGGGCGCCGGGACAGGGGCCTACGAGCAGTACTTC,CAWSVRGAGTGAYEQYF
TRBJ1-5,.,TRBV2,.,TGTGCCAGCAAGGGATCGGCAGCCGACAATCAGCCCCAGCATTTT,CASKGSAADNQPQHF
TRBJ2-1,.,TRBV29-1,.,TGCAGCGCTGGGGATGCCACATACATGAATGAGCAGTTCTTC,CSAGDATYMNEQFF
TRBJ2-1,few,TRBV7-2,.,TGTGCCAGCAGCTTAGGGCCAATAGGCTACAATGAGCAGTTCTTC,CASSLGPIGYNEQFF
TRBJ1-3,.,TRBV4-2,TRBD1,TGTGCCAGCAGCCAAGGCCGGACAGGGTCCGGAAACACCATATATTTT,CASSQGRTGSGNTIYF
TRBJ1-2,.,TRBV23-1,.,TGCGCCAGCAGTCAATCCCCCTACACCGTGTTAAACTATGGCTACACCTTC,CASSQSPYTVLNYGYTF
TRBJ2-1,.,TRBV23-1,.,TGCGCCAGCAGTCAATCTTTCTCGCTCCGGAGCTCCTACAATGAGCAGTTCTTC,CASSQSFSLRSSYNEQFF
TRBJ2-5,.,TRBV5-4,TRBD2,TGTGCCAGCAGCACCGGCCTGGCTAGCGGGGGGGCCTTAGGAGAGACCCAGTACTTC,CASSTGLASGGALGETQYF
TRBJ2-6,.,TRBV9,TRBD1,TGTGCCAGCAGCGTTCCAGGGGGCTCTGGGGCCAACGTCCTGACTTTC,CASSVPGGSGANVLTF
TRBJ2-6,many,TRBV4-3,.,TGCGCCAGCAGCCAAGAAGTAGGGACTGGGGCCAACGTCCTGACTTTC,CASSQEVGTGANVLTF
TRBJ2-1,.,TRBV29-1,.,TGCAGCGTTCAACACACCTCCTACAATGAGCAGTTCTTC,CSVQHTSYNEQFF
TRBJ1-1,.,TRBV7-9,.,TGTGCCAGCAGCTTAGCGGCCCCCGGCCTCTTT,CASSLAAPGLF
TRBJ1-1,few,TRBV7-9,.,TGTGCCAGCAGCTCCCGCCTCCCAGTGAACACTGAAGCTTTCTTT,CASSSRLPVNTEAFF
TRBJ2-7,.,TRBV30,.,TGTGCCTGGATCAGGGCTAGGGACGACGAGCAGTACTTC,CAWIRARDDEQYF
TRBJ1-2,.,TRBV4-3,.,TGCGCCAGCAGCCAAGATCTGGGGTCGGACTATGGCTACACCTTC,CASSQDLGSDYGYTF
TRBJ1-6,.,TRBV15,TRBD1,TGTGCCACCAGCAGGAGACAGGGGTATTCACCCCTCCACTTT,CATSRRQGYSPLHF
TRBJ1-1,.,TRBV4-1,.,TGCGCCAGCAGCCCATCCTGGGTCCCTGAAGCTTTCTTT,CASSPSWVPEAFF
TRBJ1-2,.,TRBV29-1,.,TGCAGCGTTGACACCTCGCCGGGGGGCTACACCTTC,CSVDTSPGGYTF
TRBJ1-1,few,TRBV19,.,TGTGCCAGTAGTCCGCGGGGGCTTAGGAACACTGAAGCTTTCTTT,CASSPRGLRNTEAFF
TRBJ2-3,once,TRBV2,TRBD1,TGTGCCAGCAATCGACAGGGGTCAGATACGCAGTATTTT,CASNRQGSDTQYF
TRBJ1-2,.,TRBV30,TRBD1,TGTGCCTGGAGCACAGGGGTCGACTATGGCTACACCTTC,CAWSTGVDYGYTF
TRBJ1-4,.,TRBV30,.,TGTGCCTGGAGTGCCGGGCCTAATGAAAAACTGTTTTTT,CAWSAGPNEKLFF
TRBJ2-7,few,TRBV20-1,.,TGCAGTGCTCCCATCGGGGGGCAGCAGTACTTC,CSAPIGGQQYF
TRBJ2-3,.,TRBV27,TRBD2,TGTGCCAGCAAACGGGGCGGGGGGGATACGCAGTATTTT,CASKRGGGDTQYF